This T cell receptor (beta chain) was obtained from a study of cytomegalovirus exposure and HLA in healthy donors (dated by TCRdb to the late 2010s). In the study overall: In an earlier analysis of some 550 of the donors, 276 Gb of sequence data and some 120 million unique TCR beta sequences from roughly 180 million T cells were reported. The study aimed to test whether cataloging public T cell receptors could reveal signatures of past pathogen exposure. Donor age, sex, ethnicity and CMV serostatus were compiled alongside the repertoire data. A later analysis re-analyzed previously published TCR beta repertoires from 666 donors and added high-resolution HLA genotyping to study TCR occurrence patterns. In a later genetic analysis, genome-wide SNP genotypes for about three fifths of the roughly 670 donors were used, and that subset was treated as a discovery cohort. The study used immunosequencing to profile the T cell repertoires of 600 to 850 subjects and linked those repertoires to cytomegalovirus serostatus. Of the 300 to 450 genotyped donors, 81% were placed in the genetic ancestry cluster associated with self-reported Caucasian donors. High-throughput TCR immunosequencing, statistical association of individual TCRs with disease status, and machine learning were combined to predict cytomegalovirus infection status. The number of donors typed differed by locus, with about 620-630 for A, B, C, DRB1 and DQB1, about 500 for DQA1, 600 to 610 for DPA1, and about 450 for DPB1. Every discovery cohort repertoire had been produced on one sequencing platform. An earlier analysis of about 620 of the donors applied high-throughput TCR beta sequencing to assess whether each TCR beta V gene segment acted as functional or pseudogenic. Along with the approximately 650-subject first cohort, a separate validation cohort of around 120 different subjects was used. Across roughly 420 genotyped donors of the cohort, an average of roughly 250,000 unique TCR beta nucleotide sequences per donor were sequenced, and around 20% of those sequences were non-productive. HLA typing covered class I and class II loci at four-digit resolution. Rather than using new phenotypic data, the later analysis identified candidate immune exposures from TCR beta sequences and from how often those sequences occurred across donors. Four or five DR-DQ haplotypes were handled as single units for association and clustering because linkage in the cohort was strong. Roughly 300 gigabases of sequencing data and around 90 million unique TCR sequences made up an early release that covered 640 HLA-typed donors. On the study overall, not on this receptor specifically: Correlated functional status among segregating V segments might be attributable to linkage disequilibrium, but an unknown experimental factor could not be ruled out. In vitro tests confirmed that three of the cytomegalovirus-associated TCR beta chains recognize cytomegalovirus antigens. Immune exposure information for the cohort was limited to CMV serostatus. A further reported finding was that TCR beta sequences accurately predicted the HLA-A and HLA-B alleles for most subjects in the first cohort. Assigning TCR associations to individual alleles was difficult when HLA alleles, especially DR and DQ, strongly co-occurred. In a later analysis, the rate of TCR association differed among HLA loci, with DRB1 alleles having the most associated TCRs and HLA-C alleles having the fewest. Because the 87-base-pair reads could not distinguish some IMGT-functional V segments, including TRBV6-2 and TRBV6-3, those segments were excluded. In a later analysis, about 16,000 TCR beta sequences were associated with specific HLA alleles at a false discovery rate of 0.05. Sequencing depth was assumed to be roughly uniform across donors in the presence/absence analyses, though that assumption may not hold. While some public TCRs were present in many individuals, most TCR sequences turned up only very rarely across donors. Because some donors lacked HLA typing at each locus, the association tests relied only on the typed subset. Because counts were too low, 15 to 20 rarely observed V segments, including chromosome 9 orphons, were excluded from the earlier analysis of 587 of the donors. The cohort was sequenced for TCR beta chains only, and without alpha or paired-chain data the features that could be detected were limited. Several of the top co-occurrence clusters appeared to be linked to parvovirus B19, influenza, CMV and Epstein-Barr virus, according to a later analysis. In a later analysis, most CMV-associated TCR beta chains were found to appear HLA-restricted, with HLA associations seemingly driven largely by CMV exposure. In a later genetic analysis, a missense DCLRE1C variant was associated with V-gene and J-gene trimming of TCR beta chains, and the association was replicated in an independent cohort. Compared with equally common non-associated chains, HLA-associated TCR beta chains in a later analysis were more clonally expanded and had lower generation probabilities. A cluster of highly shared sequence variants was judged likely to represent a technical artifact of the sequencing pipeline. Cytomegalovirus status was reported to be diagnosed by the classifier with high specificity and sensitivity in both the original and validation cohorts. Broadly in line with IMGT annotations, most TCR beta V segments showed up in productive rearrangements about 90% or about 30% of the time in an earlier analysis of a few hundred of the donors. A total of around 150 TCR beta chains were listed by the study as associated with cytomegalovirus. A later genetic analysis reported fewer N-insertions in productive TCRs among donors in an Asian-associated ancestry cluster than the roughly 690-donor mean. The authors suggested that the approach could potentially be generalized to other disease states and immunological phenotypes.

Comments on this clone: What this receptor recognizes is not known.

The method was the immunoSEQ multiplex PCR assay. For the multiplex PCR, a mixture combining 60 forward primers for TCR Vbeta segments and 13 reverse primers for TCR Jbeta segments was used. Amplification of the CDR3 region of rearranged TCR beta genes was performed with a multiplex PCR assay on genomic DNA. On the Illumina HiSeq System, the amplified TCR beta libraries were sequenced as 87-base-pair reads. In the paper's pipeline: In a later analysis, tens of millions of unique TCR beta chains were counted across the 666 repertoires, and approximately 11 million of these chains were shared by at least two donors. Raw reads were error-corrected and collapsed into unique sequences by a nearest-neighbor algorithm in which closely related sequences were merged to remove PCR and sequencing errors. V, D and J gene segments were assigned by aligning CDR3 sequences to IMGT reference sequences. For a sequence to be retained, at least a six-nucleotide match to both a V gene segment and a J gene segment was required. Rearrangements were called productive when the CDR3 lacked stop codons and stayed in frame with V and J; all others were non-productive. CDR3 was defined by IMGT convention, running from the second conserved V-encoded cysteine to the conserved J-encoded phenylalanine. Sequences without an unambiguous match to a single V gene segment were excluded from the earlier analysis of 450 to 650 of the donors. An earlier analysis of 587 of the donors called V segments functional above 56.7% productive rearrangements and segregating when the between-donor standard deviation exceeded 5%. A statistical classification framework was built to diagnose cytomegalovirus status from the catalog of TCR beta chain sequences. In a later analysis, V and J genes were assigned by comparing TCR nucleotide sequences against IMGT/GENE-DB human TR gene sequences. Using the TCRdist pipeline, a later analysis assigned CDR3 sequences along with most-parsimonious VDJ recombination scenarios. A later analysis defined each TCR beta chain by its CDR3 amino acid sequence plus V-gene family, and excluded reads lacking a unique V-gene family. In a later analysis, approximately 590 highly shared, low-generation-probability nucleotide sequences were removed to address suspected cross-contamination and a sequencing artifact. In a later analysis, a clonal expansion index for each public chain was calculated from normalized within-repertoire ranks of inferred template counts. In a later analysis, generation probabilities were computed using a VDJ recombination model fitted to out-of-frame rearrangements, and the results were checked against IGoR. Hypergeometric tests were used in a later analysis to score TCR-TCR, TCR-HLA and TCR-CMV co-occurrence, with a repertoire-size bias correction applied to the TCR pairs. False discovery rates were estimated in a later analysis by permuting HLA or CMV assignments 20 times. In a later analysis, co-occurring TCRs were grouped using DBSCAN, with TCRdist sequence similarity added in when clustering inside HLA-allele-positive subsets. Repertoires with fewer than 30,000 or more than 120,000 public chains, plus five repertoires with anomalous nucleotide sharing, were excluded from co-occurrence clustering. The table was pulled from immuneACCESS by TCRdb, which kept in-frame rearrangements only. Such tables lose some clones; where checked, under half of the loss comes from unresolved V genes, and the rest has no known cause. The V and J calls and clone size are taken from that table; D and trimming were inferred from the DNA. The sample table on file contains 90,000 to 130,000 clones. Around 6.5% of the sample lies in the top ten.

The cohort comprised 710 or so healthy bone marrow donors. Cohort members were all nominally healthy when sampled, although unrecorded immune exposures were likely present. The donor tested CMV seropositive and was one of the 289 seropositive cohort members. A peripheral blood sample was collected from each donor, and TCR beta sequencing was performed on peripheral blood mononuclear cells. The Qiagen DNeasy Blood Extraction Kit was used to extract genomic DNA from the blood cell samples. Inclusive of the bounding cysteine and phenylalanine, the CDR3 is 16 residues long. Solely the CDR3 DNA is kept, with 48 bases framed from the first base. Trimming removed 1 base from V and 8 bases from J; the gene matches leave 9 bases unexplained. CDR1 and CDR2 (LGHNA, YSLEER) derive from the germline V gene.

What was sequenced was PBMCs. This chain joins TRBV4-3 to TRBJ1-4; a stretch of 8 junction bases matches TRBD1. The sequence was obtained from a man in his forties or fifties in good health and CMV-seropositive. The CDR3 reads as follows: CASSQVSQGAGEKLFF. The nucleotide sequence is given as TGCGCCAGCAGCCAAGTTTCGCAGGGGGCTGGAGAAAAACTGTTTTTT.